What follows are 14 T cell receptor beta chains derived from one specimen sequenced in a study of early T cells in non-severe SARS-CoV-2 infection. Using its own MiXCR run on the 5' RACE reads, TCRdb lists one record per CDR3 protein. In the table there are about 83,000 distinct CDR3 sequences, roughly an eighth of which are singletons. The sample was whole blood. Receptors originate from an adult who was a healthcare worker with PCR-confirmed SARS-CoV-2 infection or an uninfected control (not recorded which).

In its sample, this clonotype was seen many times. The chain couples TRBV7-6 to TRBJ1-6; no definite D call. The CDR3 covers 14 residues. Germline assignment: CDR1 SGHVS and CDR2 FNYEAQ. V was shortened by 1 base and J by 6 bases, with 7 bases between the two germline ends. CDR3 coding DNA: TGTGCCAGCAGCTTAGAGCAACTTAATTCACCCCTCCACTTT. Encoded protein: CASSLEQLNSPLHF. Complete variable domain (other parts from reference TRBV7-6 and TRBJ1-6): GAGVSQSPRYKVTKRGQDVALRCDPISGHVSLYWYRQALGQGPEFLTYFNYEAQQDKSGLPNDRFSAERPEGSISTLTIQRTEQRDSAMYRCASSLEQLNSPLHFGNGTRLTVT.

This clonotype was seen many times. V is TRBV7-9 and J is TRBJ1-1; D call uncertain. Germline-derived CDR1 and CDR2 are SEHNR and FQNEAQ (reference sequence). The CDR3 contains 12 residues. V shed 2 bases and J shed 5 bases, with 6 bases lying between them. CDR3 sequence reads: CASSLSRTEAFF. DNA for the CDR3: TGTGCCAGCAGCTTAAGCAGAACTGAAGCTTTCTTT.

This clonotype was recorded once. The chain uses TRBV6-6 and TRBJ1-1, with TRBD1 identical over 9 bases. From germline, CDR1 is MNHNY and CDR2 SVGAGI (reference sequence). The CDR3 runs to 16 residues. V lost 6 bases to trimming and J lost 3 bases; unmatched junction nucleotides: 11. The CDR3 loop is CASRPPTGGGHTEAFF. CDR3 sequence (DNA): TGTGCCAGCAGACCTCCGACAGGGGGAGGTCACACTGAAGCTTTCTTT.

The CDR3: CASSSLPWNTEAFF. The CDR3 coding sequence is TGTGCCAGCAGTTCCCTGCCCTGGAACACTGAAGCTTTCTTT. The V and J genes are TRBV12-3 or TRBV12-4 and TRBJ1-1; D unresolved. The V and J ends lost 4 bases and 1 base respectively, with 10 bases between them. The CDR3 runs 14 residues.

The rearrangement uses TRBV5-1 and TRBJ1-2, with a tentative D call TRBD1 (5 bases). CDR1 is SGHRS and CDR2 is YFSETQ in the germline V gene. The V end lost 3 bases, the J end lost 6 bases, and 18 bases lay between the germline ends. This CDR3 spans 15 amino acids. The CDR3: CASSSRGTVMDGYTF. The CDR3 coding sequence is TGCGCCAGCAGCTCCCGCGGGACGGTGATGGATGGCTACACCTTC.

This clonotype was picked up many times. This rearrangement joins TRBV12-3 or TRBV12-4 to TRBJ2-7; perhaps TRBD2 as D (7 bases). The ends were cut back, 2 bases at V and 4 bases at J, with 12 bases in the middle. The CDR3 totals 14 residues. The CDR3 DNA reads TGTGCCAGCAGTTTATCCGGGGGGCTTTACGAGCAGTACTTC. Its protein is CASSLSGGLYEQYF.

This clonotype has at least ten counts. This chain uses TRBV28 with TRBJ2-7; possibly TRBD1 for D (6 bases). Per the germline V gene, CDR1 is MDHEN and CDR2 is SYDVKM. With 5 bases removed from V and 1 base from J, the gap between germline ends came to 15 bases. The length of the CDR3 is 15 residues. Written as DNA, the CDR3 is TGTGCCAGCAGTCAACCCAGGACAGTGTCCTACGAGCAGTACTTC. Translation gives CASSQPRTVSYEQYF. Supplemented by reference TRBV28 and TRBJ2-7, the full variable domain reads DVKVTQSSRYLVKRTGEKVFLECVQDMDHENMFWYRQDPGLGLRLIYFSYDVKMKEKGDIPEGYSVSREKKERFSLILESASTNQTSMYLCASSQPRTVSYEQYFGPGTRLTVT.

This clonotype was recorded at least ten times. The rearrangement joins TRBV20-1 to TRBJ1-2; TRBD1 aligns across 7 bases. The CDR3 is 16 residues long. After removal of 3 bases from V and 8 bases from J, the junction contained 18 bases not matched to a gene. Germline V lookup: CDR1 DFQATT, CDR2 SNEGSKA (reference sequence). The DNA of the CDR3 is TGCAGTGCTAGGGAAACGGGACAGAGCCCTTCGGGGGGCTACACCTTC. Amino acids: CSARETGQSPSGGYTF.

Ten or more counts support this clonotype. The CDR3 reads CASSEPRPNQYF. CDR3 bases: TGTGCCAGCAGCGAACCGCGCCCGAACCAGTACTTC. V is TRBV7-2 and J is TRBJ2-5; D unclear. V dropped 5 bases and J dropped 10 bases, with 14 bases sitting between them. Germline-derived CDR1 and CDR2 are SGHTA and FQGNSA. This CDR3 contains 12 residues.

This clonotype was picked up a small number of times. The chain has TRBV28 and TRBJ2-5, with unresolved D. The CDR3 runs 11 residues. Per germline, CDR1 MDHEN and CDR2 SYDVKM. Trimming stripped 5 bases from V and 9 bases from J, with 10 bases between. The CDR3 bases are TGTGCCAGCAGTATCCGTGGGGCCCAGTACTTC. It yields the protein CASSIRGAQYF.

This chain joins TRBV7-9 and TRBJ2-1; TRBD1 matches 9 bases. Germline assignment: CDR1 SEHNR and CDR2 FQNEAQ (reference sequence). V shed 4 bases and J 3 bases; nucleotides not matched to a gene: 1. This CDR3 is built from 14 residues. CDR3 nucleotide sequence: TGTGCCAGCAGCTCGGACAGGGGCTACAATGAGCAGTTCTTC. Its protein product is CASSSDRGYNEQFF.

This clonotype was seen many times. CDR3 sequence (DNA): TGTGCCACCAACGGAGGAAACAGGGGGGACGAGCAGTACTTC. It translates to CATNGGNRGDEQYF. The rearrangement uses TRBV6-1 and TRBJ2-7, with 8 nucleotides matching TRBD1. Losses at the gene ends were 10 bases for V and 5 bases for J; bases not matched to a gene: 13. Per the germline V gene, CDR1 is MNHNS and CDR2 is SASEGT. CDR3 size: 14 residues.

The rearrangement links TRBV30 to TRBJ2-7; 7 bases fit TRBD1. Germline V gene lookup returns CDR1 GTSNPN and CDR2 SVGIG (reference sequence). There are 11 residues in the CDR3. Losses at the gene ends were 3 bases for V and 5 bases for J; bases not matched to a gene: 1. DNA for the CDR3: TGTGCCTGGAGGGGACAGAACGAGCAGTACTTC. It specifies CAWRGQNEQYF.

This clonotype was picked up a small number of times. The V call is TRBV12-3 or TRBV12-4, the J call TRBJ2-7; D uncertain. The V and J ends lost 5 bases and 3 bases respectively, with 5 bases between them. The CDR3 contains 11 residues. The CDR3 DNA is TGTGCCAGCAGTATCGACTACGAGCAGTACTTC. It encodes CASSIDYEQYF.